Reported below is one T cell receptor (beta chain). This clonotype was recorded many times. Its specific antigen is unknown. Base qualities are not provided; no much larger clone lies one nucleotide away. Libraries were prepared through PCR. Sequencing was carried out with an Illumina HiSeq 2500. Molecular barcoding was employed in the preparation of TCR libraries, with unique molecular identifiers being used to normalize TCRbeta repertoire quantification. TCRdb reran the public reads through fastp at Q25 and MiXCR, keeping productive beta chains. Identical CDR3 protein sequences are pooled into one entry, listed with their most common genes and DNA. In this sample the table shows hundreds of thousands of distinct CDR3 sequences, approximately 12% of which occur a single time. The ten largest account for less than 6.5% of the sample. This entry is derived from a study of T-cell reconstitution after alpha-beta-depleted transplantation in children (dated by TCRdb to about 2016). General notes on the study: T-cell immune reconstitution after TCRalphabeta/CD19-depleted allogeneic hematopoietic cell transplantation in children was quantitatively tracked in the study by means of TCR repertoire profiling.

The junction shows trimming of 3 bases on V and 3 bases on J, and the gene matches do not reach 5 bases of it. Reading from cysteine to phenylalanine, the CDR3 counts 15 amino acids. The DNA shown is the 45-base CDR3, in frame from base 1. This sequence uses TRBV12-3 or TRBV12-4 and TRBJ2-5, and 9 junction bases match TRBD1. Material: PBMCs from the stem cell graft donor, obtained from the stem cell graft. The clonotype was recovered from a human donor who donated a stem cell graft to a child with combined immunodeficiency. The DNA sequence is as follows: TGTGCCAGCAGTTTCTCGCGGACAGGGGAAGAGACCCAGTACTTC. Translated, this gives CASSFSRTGEETQYF.